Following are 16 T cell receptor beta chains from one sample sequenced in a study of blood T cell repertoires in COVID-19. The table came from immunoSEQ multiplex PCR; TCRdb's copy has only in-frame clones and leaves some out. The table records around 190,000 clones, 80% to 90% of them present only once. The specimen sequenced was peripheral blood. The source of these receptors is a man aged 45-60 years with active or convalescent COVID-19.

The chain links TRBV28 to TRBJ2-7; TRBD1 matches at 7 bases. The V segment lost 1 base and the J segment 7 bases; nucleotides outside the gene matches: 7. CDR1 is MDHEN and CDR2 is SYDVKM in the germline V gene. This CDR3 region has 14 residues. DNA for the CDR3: TGTGCCAGCAGTTTATTTCAGGGGGTGCGAGAGCAGTACTTC. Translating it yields CASSLFQGVREQYF.

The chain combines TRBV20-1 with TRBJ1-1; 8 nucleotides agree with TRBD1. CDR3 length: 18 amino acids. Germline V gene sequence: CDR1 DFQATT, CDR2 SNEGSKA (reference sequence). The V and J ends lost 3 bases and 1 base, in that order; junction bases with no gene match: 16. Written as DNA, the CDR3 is TGCAGTGCTAGTAGAGGATCAGGGGGCGACGGGAGGAACACTGAAGCTTTCTTT. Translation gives CSASRGSGGDGRNTEAFF.

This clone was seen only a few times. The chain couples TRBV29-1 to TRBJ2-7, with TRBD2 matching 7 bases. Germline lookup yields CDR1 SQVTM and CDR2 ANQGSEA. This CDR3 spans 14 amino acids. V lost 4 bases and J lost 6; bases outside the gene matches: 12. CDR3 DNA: TGCAGCGTTGGGTACTATGGGGGGGTCGGCGAGCAGTACTTC. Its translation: CSVGYYGGVGEQYF.

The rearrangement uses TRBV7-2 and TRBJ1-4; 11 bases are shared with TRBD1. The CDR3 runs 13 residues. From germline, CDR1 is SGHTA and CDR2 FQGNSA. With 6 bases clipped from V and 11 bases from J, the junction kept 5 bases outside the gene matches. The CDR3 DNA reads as TGTGCCAGCAGTGAGGACAGGGGGCGGAAACTGTTTTTT. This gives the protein CASSEDRGRKLFF.

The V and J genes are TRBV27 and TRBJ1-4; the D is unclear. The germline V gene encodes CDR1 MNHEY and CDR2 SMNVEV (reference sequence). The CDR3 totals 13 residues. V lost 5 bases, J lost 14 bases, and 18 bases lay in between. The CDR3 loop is CASSPISFPGLFF. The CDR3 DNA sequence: TGTGCCAGCAGTCCAATTTCCTTCCCGGGGCTGTTTTTT. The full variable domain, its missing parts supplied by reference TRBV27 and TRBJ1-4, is EAQVTQNPRYLITVTGKKLTVTCSQNMNHEYMSWYRQDPGLGLRQIYYSMNVEVTDKGDVPEGYKVSRKEKRNFPLILESPSPNQTSLYFCASSPISFPGLFFGSGTQLSVL.

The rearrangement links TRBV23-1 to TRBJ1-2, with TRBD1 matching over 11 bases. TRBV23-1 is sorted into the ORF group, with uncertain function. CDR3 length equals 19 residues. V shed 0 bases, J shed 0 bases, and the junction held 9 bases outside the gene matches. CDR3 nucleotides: TGCGCCAGCAGTCAATCGCTCTGGGACAGGGGGATTGCTAACTATGGCTACACCTTC. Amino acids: CASSQSLWDRGIANYGYTF.

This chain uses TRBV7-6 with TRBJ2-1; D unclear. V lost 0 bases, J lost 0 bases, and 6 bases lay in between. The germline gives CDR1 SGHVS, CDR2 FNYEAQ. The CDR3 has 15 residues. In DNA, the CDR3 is TGTGCCAGCAGCTTAGCTGCGGTCTCCTACAATGAGCAGTTCTTC. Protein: CASSLAAVSYNEQFF. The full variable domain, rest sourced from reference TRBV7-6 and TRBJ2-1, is GAGVSQSPRYKVTKRGQDVALRCDPISGHVSLYWYRQALGQGPEFLTYFNYEAQQDKSGLPNDRFSAERPEGSISTLTIQRTEQRDSAMYRCASSLAAVSYNEQFFGPGTRLTVL.

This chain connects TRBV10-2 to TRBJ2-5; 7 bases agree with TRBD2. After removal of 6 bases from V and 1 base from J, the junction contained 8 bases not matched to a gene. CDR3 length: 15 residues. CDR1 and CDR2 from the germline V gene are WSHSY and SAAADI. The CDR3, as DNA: TGCGCCAGCAGGGGGCTAGCGGCCTTCCAAGAGACCCAGTACTTC. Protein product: CASRGLAAFQETQYF.

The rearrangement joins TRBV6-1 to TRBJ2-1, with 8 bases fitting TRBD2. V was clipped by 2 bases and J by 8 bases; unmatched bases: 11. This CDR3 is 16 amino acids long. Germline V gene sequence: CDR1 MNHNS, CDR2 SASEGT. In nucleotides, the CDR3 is TGTGCCAGCAGTGAATTCTTAGCCGGGAGGGGCGATGAGCAGTTCTTC. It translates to CASSEFLAGRGDEQFF.

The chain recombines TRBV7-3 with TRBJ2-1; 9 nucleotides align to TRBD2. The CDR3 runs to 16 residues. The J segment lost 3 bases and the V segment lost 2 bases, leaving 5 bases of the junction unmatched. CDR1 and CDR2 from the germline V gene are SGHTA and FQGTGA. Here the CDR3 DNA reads TGTGCCAGCAGCTTAGGGACTAGCCTAAACTACAATGAGCAGTTCTTC. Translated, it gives CASSLGTSLNYNEQFF. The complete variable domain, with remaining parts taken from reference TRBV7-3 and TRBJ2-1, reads GAGVSQTPSNKVTEKGKYVELRCDPISGHTALYWYRQSLGQGPEFLIYFQGTGAADDSGLPNDRFFAVRPEGSVSTLKIQRTERGDSAVYLCASSLGTSLNYNEQFFGPGTRLTVL.

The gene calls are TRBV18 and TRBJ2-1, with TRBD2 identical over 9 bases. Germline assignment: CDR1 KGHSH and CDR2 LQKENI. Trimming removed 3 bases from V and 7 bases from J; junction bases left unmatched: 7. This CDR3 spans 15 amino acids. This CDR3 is CASSPGSGSLNEQFF. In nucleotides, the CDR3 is TGTGCCAGCTCACCGGGTAGCGGGAGTCTAAATGAGCAGTTCTTC.

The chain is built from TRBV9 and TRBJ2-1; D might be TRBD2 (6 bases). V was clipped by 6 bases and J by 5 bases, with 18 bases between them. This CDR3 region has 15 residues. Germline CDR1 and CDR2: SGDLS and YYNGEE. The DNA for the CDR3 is TGTGCCAGCAACCGGGCCGGGGGACCTGACAATGAGCAGTTCTTC. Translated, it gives CASNRAGGPDNEQFF.

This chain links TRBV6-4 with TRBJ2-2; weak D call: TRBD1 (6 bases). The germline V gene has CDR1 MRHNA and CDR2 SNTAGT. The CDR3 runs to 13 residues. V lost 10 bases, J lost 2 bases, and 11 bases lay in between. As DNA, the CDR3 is TGTGCCACCCAGGACAGAAACACCGGGGAGCTGTTTTTT. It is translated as CATQDRNTGELFF.

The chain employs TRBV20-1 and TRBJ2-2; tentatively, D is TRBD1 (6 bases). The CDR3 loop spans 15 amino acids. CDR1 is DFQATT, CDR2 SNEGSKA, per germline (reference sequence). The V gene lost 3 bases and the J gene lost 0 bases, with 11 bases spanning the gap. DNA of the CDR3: TGCAGTGCTAGTCTGGGGGCTACGAACACCGGGGAGCTGTTTTTT. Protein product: CSASLGATNTGELFF.

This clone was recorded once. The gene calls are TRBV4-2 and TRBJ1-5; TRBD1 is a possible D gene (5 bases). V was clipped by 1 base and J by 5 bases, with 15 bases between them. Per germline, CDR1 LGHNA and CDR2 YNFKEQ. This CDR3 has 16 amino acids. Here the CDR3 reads CASSQAAGGIDQPQHF. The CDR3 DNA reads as TGTGCCAGCAGCCAAGCCGCTGGGGGGATCGATCAGCCCCAGCATTTT.

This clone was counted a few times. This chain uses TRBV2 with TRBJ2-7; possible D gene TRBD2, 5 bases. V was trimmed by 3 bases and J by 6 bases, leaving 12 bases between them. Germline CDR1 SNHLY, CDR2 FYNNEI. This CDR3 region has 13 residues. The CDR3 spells CASSDEGRGEQYF. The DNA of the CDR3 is TGTGCCAGCAGTGATGAGGGTAGAGGCGAGCAGTACTTC.